This T cell receptor beta chain was obtained from a study of CD8 T cells in Susac syndrome. Trimming removed 10 bases from V and 0 bases from J, with 12 bases in between. The CDR3 covers 13 residues. With random hexamers, reverse transcription was performed on about 0.5 to 1 ug of RNA. The amplification used immunoSEQ multiplex PCR on TCR beta CDR3; it spanned 54 Vbeta and 13 Jbeta. Each CDR3 protein is one row after TCRdb ran MiXCR on the immunoSEQ multiplex PCR reads. This sample has under 550,000 distinct CDR3 sequences, with 75% to 90% found just once. From blood CD8+ and CD4+ T cells, the TCR beta chain was sequenced. The multiple sclerosis controls consisted of treatment-naive patients with relapsing-remitting disease, either stable or active.

This clonotype was obtained from a human donor with multiple sclerosis. The sample consisted of CD8+ T cells from PBMCs. The rearrangement uses TRBV12-3 or TRBV12-4 and TRBJ1-1, with TRBD1 as a possible D gene (5 bases). CDR3 sequence reads: CATGDSMNTEAFF. For the CDR3, the DNA is TGTGCCACCGGAGACAGCATGAACACTGAAGCTTTCTTT.